This TCR beta chain appears in the sequencing data of a study of cytomegalovirus exposure and HLA in healthy donors. Unrecorded immune exposures were likely, despite nominal health at sampling. Use of 60 Vbeta and 13 Jbeta primers characterized the PCR. Assay used: immunoSEQ multiplex PCR; TCRdb lists only in-frame clones, some missing. The sample carries tens of thousands of clones, roughly 76% recorded once. A remark on this clone: The sample holds other DNA sequences that translate to the same CDR3.

This clonotype originated in a woman in her twenties or thirties in good health and CMV-seronegative. Sample: PBMCs.

The CDR3 sequence is CASSPNTDTQYF. The CDR3 nucleotides read TGTGCCAGCAGCCCGAACACCGATACGCAGTATTTT. The chain employs TRBV28 and TRBJ2-3; no clear D. The CDR3 is 12 amino acids. Germline assignment: CDR1 MDHEN and CDR2 SYDVKM. The V gene lost 6 bases and the J gene lost 6 bases, with 10 bases spanning the gap.